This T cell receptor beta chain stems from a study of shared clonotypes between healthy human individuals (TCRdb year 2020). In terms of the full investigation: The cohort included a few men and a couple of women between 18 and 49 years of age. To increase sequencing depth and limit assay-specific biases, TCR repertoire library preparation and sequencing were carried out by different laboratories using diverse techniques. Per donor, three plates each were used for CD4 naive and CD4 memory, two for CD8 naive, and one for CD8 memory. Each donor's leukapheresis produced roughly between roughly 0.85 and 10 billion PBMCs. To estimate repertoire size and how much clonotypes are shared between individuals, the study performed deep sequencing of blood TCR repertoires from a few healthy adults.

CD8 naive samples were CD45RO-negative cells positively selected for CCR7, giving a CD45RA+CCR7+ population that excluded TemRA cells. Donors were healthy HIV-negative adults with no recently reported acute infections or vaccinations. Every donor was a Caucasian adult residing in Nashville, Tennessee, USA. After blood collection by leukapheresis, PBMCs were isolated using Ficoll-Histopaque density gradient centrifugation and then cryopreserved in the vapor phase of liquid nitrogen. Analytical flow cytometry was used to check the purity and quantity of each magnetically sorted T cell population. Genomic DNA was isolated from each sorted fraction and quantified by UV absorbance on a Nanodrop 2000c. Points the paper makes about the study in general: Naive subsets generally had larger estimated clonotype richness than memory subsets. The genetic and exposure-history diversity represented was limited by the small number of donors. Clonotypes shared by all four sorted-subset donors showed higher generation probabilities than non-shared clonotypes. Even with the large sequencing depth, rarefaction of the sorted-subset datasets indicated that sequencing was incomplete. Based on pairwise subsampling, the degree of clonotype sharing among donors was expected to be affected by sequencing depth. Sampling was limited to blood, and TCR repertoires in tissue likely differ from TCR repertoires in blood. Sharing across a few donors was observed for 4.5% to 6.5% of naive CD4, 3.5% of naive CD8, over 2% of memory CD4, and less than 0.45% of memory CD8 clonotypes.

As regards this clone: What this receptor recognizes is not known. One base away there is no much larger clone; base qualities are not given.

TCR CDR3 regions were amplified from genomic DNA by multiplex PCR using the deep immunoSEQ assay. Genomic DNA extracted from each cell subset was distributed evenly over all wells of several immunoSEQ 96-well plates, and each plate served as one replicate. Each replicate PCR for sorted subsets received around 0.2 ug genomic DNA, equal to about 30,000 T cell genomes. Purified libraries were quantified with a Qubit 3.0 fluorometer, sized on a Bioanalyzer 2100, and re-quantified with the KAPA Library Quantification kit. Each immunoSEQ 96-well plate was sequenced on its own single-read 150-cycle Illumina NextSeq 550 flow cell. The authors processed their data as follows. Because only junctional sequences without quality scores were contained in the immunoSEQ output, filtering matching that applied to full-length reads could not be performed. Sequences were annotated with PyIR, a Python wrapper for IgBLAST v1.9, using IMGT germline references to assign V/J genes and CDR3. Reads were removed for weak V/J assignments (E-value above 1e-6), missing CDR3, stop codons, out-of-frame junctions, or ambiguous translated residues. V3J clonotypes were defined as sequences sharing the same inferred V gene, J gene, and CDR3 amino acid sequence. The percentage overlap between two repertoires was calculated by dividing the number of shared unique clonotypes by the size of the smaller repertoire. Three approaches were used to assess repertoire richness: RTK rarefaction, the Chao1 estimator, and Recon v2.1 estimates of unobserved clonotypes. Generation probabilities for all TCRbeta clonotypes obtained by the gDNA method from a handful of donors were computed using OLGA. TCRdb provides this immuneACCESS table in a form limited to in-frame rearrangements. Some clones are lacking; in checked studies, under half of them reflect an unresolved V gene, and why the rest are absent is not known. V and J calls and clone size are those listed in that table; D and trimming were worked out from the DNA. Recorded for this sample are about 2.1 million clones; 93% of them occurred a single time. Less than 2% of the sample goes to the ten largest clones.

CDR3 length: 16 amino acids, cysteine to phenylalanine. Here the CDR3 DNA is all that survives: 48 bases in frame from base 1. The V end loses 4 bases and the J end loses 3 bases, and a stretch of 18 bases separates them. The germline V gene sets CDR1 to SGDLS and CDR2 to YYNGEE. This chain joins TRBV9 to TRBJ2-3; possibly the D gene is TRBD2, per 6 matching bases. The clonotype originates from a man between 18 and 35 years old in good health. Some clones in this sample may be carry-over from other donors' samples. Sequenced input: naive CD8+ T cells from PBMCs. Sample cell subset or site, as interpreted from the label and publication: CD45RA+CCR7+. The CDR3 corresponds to CASSQWAGPGTDTQYF. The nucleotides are TGTGCCAGCAGCCAGTGGGCGGGACCAGGGACAGATACGCAGTATTTT.